This T cell receptor beta chain was sequenced for a study of radiation and T cells in renal cell carcinoma. Findings of the study overall: Baseline intratumoral clonotype presence is unknown without pretreatment biopsies.

The method was immunoSEQ multiplex PCR; TCRdb's version includes in-frame clones alone and lacks a portion of them. The data show around 140,000 clones, 88% seen once. The CDR3 consists of 12 residues. Per the germline V gene, CDR1 is GTSNPN and CDR2 is SVGIG (reference sequence). Trimming took off 5 bases at V and 7 bases at J, with 14 bases between the two ends. Indicated time point: baseline pretreatment blood. The sample's treatment: 15 Gy SBRT to primary tumor, nephrectomy 4 weeks later. About this clone: Antigen: not known.

The sequence was collected from a woman aged 70 to 79 with renal cell carcinoma. Sequences were derived from blood, sampled from a patient whose treatment included radiotherapy and nephrectomy. The V gene is TRBV30, the J gene TRBJ1-2; D call uncertain. The CDR3 nucleotides read TGTGCCTGGGCGGGCCAGGCCCTTGGCTACACCTTC. It specifies CAWAGQALGYTF.